This note documents a single T cell receptor beta chain sequence. Its antigen is not known. TCRdb used MiXCR to reprocess the 5' RACE reads, holding one entry per CDR3 protein. This sample carries some 630,000 distinct CDR3 sequences, under 8.5% of them seen once, and the ten largest clones take 1.6%. This sample was taken from a study of identical twins. General observations from the study: Conclusions rested on cross-sectional statistics rather than following the same donors. An excess of low generation probability was shown by twin-shared out-of-frame alpha sequences.

CDR1 DFQATT and CDR2 SNEGSKA come from the germline V gene (reference sequence). The CDR3 length is 14 residues. Trimming shortened V by 1 base and J by 0 bases, and 10 bases separated the two germline ends. The same data also contributed to another study, on yellow fever vaccine responses in identical twins.

The material sequenced was PBMCs. J is TRBJ2-7 and V is TRBV20-1; a weak D match, TRBD2 (6 bases). This sequence was found in a young woman in good health. The CDR3: CSARGGEFSYEQYF. The CDR3 DNA reads as TGCAGTGCTAGAGGGGGGGAATTCTCCTACGAGCAGTACTTC.